The 9 T cell receptor beta chains in this list originate from one sample, sequenced in a study of blood T cell repertoires in COVID-19. The data were produced by immunoSEQ multiplex PCR, yet TCRdb's version contains in-frame clones alone and is incomplete. The profile shows about 250,000 clones, roughly 84% of them singletons. The sequencing sample was made of peripheral blood. These receptor sequences come from a man aged 35-49 years with acute or convalescent COVID-19.

The chain recombines TRBV6-6 with TRBJ2-1; 14 nucleotides agree with TRBD2. Germline V gene sequence: CDR1 MNHNY, CDR2 SVGAGI (reference sequence). The junction had 14 bases not matched to a gene; V was cut back by 10 bases and J by 9 bases. The CDR3 runs to 16 residues. In DNA form, the CDR3 reads TGTGCCACAGGGGATCCACCGGGACTAGCGGGAGTTGAGCAGTTCTTC. Its translation: CATGDPPGLAGVEQFF.

The chain joins TRBV4-1 to TRBJ1-1; no clear D. This CDR3 spans 15 amino acids. Trimming took off 7 bases at V and 8 bases at J, with 23 bases between the two ends. Germline CDR1 MGHRA, CDR2 YSYEKL. CDR3 sequence (DNA): TGCGCCAGCACCACGCCCGCGACCCCCTTGAGGGAAGCTTTCTTT. Translated: CASTTPATPLREAFF.

This clone was counted ten times or more. The chain links TRBV11-3 to TRBJ2-3, with 10 bases aligning to TRBD2. The junction had 9 bases not matched to a gene; V was cut back by 3 bases and J by 0 bases. The CDR3 has 18 amino acids. Looked up from germline, CDR1 is SGHNT and CDR2 is YENEEA. CDR3 nucleotides: TGTGCCAGCAGCTTCGGCCTAGCGGGAGCAGCTAGCACAGATACGCAGTATTTT. Its protein product is CASSFGLAGAASTDTQYF.

This clone has only one observation. CDR3 residues: CASRTGTTYEQYF. The DNA for the CDR3 is TGTGCCAGCAGAACCGGGACTACCTACGAGCAGTACTTC. The V gene is TRBV5-8, the J gene TRBJ2-7; TRBD2 matches 7 bases. CDR3 length: 13 residues. The germline V gene has CDR1 SGHTS and CDR2 YDEGEE. V dropped 5 bases and J dropped 2; count of bases not matched to a gene: 4.

The V and J genes are TRBV6-5 and TRBJ2-7, with 9 bases identical to TRBD2. Germline CDR1 reads MNHEY; CDR2 reads SVGAGI. V dropped 6 bases and J dropped 2; count of bases not matched to a gene: 8. The CDR3 has 15 residues. CDR3 coding DNA: TGTGCCAGCAGCCTCGGCGGGAGGGCCACCTACGAGCAGTACTTC. Protein: CASSLGGRATYEQYF.

The chain joins TRBV6-6 to TRBJ2-3, with D possibly TRBD2 on 5 matching bases. Trimming removed 0 bases from V and 5 bases from J, with 6 bases in between. Germline V gene data show CDR1 as MNHNY and CDR2 as SVGAGI (reference sequence). This CDR3 contains 13 residues. In DNA, the CDR3 is TGTGCCAGCAGTTACTCGAGCGGAGATACGCAGTATTTT. Translating gives CASSYSSGDTQYF.

The chain links TRBV6-5 to TRBJ2-1, with D possibly matching TRBD1 (5 bases). Trimming pared 4 bases from V and 7 bases from J, leaving 8 bases between. The CDR3 consists of 12 residues. From germline, CDR1 is MNHEY and CDR2 SVGAGI. The CDR3 region is CASSSRVNEQFF. The CDR3 nucleotides read TGTGCCAGCAGTTCCAGGGTTAATGAGCAGTTCTTC.

This chain joins TRBV30 and TRBJ1-2; 9 bases map to TRBD1. The CDR3 has 16 residues. The V segment lost 3 bases and the J segment 0 bases; nucleotides outside the gene matches: 8. Germline V gives CDR1 GTSNPN, CDR2 SVGIG (reference sequence). This CDR3 reads CAWRPDRGNTNYGYTF. As DNA, the CDR3 is TGTGCCTGGAGGCCGGACAGGGGAAATACTAACTATGGCTACACCTTC.

CDR3 nucleotides: TGCGCCAGCAGCTTGGATGCGGGCCAAGGGAGAGGTACGCAGTATTTT. Amino acids: CASSLDAGQGRGTQYF. V and J are TRBV5-1 and TRBJ2-3; D may be TRBD2 (5 bases). CDR1 and CDR2 from the germline V gene are SGHRS and YFSETQ. This CDR3 is 16 amino acids long. V was clipped by 0 bases and J by 8 bases, with 19 bases between them.